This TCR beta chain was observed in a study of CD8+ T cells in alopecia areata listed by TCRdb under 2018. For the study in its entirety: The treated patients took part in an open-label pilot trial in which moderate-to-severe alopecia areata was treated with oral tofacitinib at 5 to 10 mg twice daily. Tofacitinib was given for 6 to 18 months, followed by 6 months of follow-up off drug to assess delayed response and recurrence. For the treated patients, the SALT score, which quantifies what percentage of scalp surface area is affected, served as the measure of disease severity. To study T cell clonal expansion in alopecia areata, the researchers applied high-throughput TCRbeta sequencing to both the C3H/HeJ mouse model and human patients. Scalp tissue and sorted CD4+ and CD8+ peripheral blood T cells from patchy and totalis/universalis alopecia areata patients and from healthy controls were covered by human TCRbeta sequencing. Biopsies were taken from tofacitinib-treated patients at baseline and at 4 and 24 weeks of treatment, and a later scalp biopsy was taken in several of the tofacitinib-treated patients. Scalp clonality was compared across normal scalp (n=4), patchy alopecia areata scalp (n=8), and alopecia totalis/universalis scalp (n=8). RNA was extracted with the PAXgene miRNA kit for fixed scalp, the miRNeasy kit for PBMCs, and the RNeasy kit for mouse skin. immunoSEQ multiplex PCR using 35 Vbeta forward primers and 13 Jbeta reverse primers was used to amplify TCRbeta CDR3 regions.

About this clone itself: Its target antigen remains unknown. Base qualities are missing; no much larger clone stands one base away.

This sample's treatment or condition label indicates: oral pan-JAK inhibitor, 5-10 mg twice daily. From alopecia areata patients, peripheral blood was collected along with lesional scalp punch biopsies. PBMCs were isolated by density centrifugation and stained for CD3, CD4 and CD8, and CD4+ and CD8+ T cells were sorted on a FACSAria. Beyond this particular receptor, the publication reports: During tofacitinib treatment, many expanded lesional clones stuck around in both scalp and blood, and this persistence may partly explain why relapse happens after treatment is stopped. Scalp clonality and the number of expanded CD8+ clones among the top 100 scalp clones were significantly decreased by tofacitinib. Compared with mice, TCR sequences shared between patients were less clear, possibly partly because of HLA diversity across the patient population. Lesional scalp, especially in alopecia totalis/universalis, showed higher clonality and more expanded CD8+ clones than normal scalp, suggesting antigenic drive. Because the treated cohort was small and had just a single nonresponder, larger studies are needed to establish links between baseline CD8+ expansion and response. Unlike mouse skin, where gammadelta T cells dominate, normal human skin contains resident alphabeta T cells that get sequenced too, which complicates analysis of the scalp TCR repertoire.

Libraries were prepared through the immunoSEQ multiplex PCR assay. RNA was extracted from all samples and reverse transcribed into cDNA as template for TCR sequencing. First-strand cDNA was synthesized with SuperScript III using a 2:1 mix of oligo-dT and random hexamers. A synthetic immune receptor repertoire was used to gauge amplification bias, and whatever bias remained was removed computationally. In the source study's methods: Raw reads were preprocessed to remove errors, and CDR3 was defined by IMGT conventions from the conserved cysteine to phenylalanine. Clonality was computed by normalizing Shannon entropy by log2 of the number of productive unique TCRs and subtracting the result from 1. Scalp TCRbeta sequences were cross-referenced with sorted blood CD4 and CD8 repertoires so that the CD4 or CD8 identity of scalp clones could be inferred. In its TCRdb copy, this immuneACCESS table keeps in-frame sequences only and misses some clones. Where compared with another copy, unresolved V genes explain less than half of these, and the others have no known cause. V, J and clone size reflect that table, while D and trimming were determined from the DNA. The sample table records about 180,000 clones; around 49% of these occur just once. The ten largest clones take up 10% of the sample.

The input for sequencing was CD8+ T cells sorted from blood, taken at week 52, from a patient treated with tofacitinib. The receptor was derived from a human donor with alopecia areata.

CDR3 protein: CASSYSLQGDHEQYF. The nucleotide sequence is given as TGTGCCAGCAGTTACTCTCTGCAGGGGGACCACGAGCAGTACTTC. In this chain, TRBV6-6 is recombined with TRBJ2-7, and 7 junction bases match TRBD1. The V end gives up 0 bases and the J end 5 bases, leaving 7 bases in the junction not matched to a gene. The CDR3 has 15 amino acids, counting the end cysteine and phenylalanine. Only the CDR3 part of the read is kept: 45 bases, read in frame from the first base. For CDR1 and CDR2, the germline V gene (reference sequence) lists MNHNY and SVGAGI.